This note documents a single TCR beta chain sequence. What it recognizes is unknown. Libraries were prepared by immunoSEQ multiplex PCR; TCRdb keeps only in-frame clonotypes and omits some of them. The sample lists some 6,900 clones, about 91% occurring once. This specimen belongs to a study of T cells after posttransplantation cyclophosphamide. CDR1 and CDR2 from the germline V gene are MNHEY and SMNVEV (reference sequence). The CDR3 is 18 residues long. V trimming: 1 base; J trimming: 2 bases; junction bases outside the gene matches: 9. A marrow graft followed busulfan-fludarabine conditioning, with cyclophosphamide on days +3 and +4. Study results and caveats: Later blood repertoires were often dominated by clones from the donor CD8+ memory compartment. TRB clonality was highly associated with recipient CMV seropositivity and reactivation.

The receptor comes from a female patient between 50 and 60 years old who received an allogeneic stem cell transplant from a related donor, was CMV-positive, and had no GVHD. The graft donor may account for some of the T cells. The chain carries TRBV27 and TRBJ2-3; TRBD2 agrees at 10 bases. The sequenced sample was PBMCs, obtained about 1,500 days after allogeneic stem cell transplant with posttransplant cyclophosphamide. For the CDR3, the DNA is TGTGCCAGCAGTTTATACGGGGTGACTAGCGGGTACACAGATACGCAGTATTTT. This encodes CASSLYGVTSGYTDTQYF.